These T cell receptor beta chains were read from a single sample in a study of cytomegalovirus exposure and HLA in healthy donors. Method: immunoSEQ multiplex PCR; TCRdb's copy keeps in-frame clones and lacks some. The data contain some 87,000 clones, nearly 70% of them singletons. The specimen was PBMCs. The receptors were sampled from a woman aged 50 to 65 in good health and CMV-seropositive. Each CDR3 is given with its conserved first and last residue. D genes are given only for firm matches. Size values are once, few and many counts, or a class for expanded clones, and some rows have none.

V gene	D gene	clone size	J gene	CDR3 DNA	CDR3 protein
TRBV7-9	TRBD1	.	TRBJ2-7	TGTGCCAGCAGCTTGAGGGACAGGGGAGACTACGAGCAGTACTTC	CASSLRDRGDYEQYF
TRBV19	TRBD2	.	TRBJ2-3	TGTGCCAGTAGACTAGCGGGAGGGCAAGATACGCAGTATTTT	CASRLAGGQDTQYF
TRBV6-5	TRBD2	.	TRBJ2-7	TGTGCCAGCAGTTACGTAGGGACTAGCGGGTACGAGCAGTACTTC	CASSYVGTSGYEQYF
TRBV7-8	.	.	TRBJ2-7	TGTGCCAGCACTGCCGGGACAAAAGCCTACGAGCAGTACTTC	CASTAGTKAYEQYF
TRBV11-2	.	few	TRBJ2-7	TGTGCCAGCAGCTTAGGCCCCGCGGGGCTTAGCTCCTACGAGCAGTACTTC	CASSLGPAGLSSYEQYF
TRBV10-3	TRBD1	few	TRBJ1-2	TGTGCCATCAGTGAGTCTATGGGACAGGGTCTCAGTAACTATGGCTACACCTTC	CAISESMGQGLSNYGYTF
TRBV30	.	.	TRBJ1-5	TGTGCCTGGAGTGTACAGGGTGATCAGCCCCAGCATTTT	CAWSVQGDQPQHF
TRBV28	TRBD2	once	TRBJ2-2	TGTGCCAGCAGTTTATATGGCGGGAGATACACCGGGGAGCTGTTTTTT	CASSLYGGRYTGELFF
TRBV5-1	.	few	TRBJ1-5	TGCGCCAGCAGCTTCGGCGGGCCCCAGCATTTT	CASSFGGPQHF
TRBV5-4	.	.	TRBJ1-1	TGTGCCAGCAGCTTGTCGGGATCTGAAGCTTTCTTT	CASSLSGSEAFF
TRBV6-6	.	few	TRBJ1-1	TGTGCCAGCGCGTTCGACAGGATGAACACTGAAGCTTTCTTT	CASAFDRMNTEAFF
TRBV6-1	TRBD2	few	TRBJ2-1	TGTGCCAGCACCGCCGGACTAGCGGTGGGCGATGAGCAGTTCTTC	CASTAGLAVGDEQFF
TRBV29-1	.	.	TRBJ1-1	TGCAGCGTTGGTTCAGGGGAAGCTTTCTTT	CSVGSGEAFF
TRBV19	.	.	TRBJ1-1	TGTGCCAGTCGGGACTTTACTGAAGCTTTCTTT	CASRDFTEAFF
TRBV28	TRBD2	few	TRBJ2-1	TGTGCCAGCAGCCTAGCGGGCCGCTCCTACAATGAGCAGTTCTTC	CASSLAGRSYNEQFF
TRBV10-3	.	.	TRBJ2-3	TGTGCCATCAGTGAGTCGGGAGAGGGTACAGATACGCAGTATTTT	CAISESGEGTDTQYF
TRBV4-1	TRBD2	few	TRBJ2-5	TGCGCCAGCAGCTATAGCGGGGGTATACGGGCCCAGTACTTC	CASSYSGGIRAQYF
TRBV2	TRBD2	.	TRBJ2-3	TGTGCCAGCAGGGTAAGCGGGAGAGACCACCCTGGGAGGACAGATACGCAGTATTTT	CASRVSGRDHPGRTDTQYF
TRBV6-5	TRBD1	.	TRBJ2-5	TGTGCCAGCAGTTACTCGATTACAGGGGTCAGAGAGACCCAGTACTTC	CASSYSITGVRETQYF
TRBV30	.	few	TRBJ1-5	TGTGCCTGGAGTGTTAGTGGCAATCAGCCCCAGCATTTT	CAWSVSGNQPQHF
TRBV7-2	.	.	TRBJ1-2	TGTGCCAGCAGCTTCCAACCCCAGGTCTATGGCTACACCTTC	CASSFQPQVYGYTF
TRBV5-1	TRBD2	.	TRBJ2-1	TGCGCCAGCAGCTTTGGACTAGCGGGTAACAATGAGCAGTTCTTC	CASSFGLAGNNEQFF
TRBV9	.	.	TRBJ1-3	TGTGCCAGCGACGGCGGTTACTCTGGAAACACCATATATTTT	CASDGGYSGNTIYF
TRBV5-1	.	.	TRBJ2-1	TGCGCCAGCAGCTTGGTCGGAGGGGACAATGAGCAGTTCTTC	CASSLVGGDNEQFF
TRBV6-4	.	.	TRBJ2-3	TGTGCCAGCAGAGGGACTAGCACAGATACGCAGTATTTT	CASRGTSTDTQYF
TRBV9	TRBD1	.	TRBJ1-2	TGTGCCAGCAGCCCTACCCAGGGCAGGGGACAGGGAGAAGGAGGCTACACCTTC	CASSPTQGRGQGEGGYTF
TRBV28	.	few	TRBJ1-2	TGTGCCAGCAGTTCCCCATCGGGGAGCATCTATGGCTACACCTTC	CASSSPSGSIYGYTF
TRBV30	TRBD1	.	TRBJ1-2	TGTGCCTGGAGTAGACAGGGGGCATCTAGTGGCTACACCTTC	CAWSRQGASSGYTF
TRBV11-2	.	.	TRBJ1-1	TGTGCCAGCAGCTTAGGACAGAAAGCTTTCTTT	CASSLGQKAFF
TRBV28	.	.	TRBJ1-1	TGTGCCAGCACCCTGGGGGCGTGGACTGAAGCTTTCTTT	CASTLGAWTEAFF
TRBV4-3	.	.	TRBJ2-1	TGCGCCAGCAGCCATGACCCTAGGCCCTACAATGAGCAGTTCTTC	CASSHDPRPYNEQFF
TRBV6-1	TRBD2	many	TRBJ2-3	TGTGCCAGCAGCACCGGGGGGGACGCAGATACGCAGTATTTT	CASSTGGDADTQYF
TRBV7-2	TRBD1	.	TRBJ2-7	TGTGCCAGCAGCTCGACAGGGGCCTACGAGCAGTACTTC	CASSSTGAYEQYF
TRBV4-1	.	.	TRBJ1-3	TGCGCCAGCAGCCAAGCCGTTCAGTTCTCTGGAAACACCATATATTTT	CASSQAVQFSGNTIYF
TRBV5-6	.	few	TRBJ2-1	TGTGCCAGCACCGCTCCGGGGGTTTGGGAGCAGTTCTTC	CASTAPGVWEQFF
TRBV7-9	.	.	TRBJ2-1	TGTTCCAGCAGCCTAGAGAGCGATGAGCAGTTCTTC	CSSSLESDEQFF
TRBV10-3	TRBD1	.	TRBJ1-1	TGTGCCATCACCGGGACAGGTAACACTGAAGCTTTCTTT	CAITGTGNTEAFF
TRBV28	.	.	TRBJ1-4	TGTGCCAGCAGTTTAGGGTCCAGGAACAATGAAAAACTGTTTTTT	CASSLGSRNNEKLFF
TRBV10-3	TRBD1	.	TRBJ2-2	TGTGCCATCATGGGGACAGCTGCGAACACCGGGGAGCTGTTTTTT	CAIMGTAANTGELFF
TRBV6-6	.	.	TRBJ1-5	TGTGCCAGCAGTTATAATGGCAATCAGCCCCAGCATTTT	CASSYNGNQPQHF
TRBV5-4	TRBD2	.	TRBJ2-1	TGTGCCAGCAGCTTGCCTCCTAGCGGGATTGAGCAGTTCTTC	CASSLPPSGIEQFF
TRBV9	.	.	TRBJ2-3	TGTGCCAGCAGCCCCGAGTTAGCGAGACTCACAGATACGCAGTATTTT	CASSPELARLTDTQYF
TRBV6-1	TRBD1	.	TRBJ2-7	TGTGCCAGCAGACCCGGGACAGGGCCCTACGAGCAGTACTTC	CASRPGTGPYEQYF
TRBV28	TRBD1	.	TRBJ1-2	TGTGCCAGCAGGACAGGGTCTGGCTATGGCTACACCTTC	CASRTGSGYGYTF
TRBV21-1	.	.	TRBJ2-2	TGTGCCAGCAGCAAAGATCCAGAGGAATCGGGACAGGGTTCTACCGGGGAGCTGTTTTTT	CASSKDPEESGQGSTGELFF
TRBV5-1	.	.	TRBJ2-3	TGCGCCAGCAGCTTTGTTAGCGGACACACAGATACGCAGTATTTT	CASSFVSGHTDTQYF
TRBV9	.	.	TRBJ1-2	TGTGCCAGCAGCCCCCGCGGGGACAACTATGGCTACACCTTC	CASSPRGDNYGYTF
TRBV7-9	TRBD2	.	TRBJ2-1	TGTGCCAGCAGCCTGACTAGCGGGGAAATGGATGAGCAGTTCTTC	CASSLTSGEMDEQFF
TRBV19	.	.	TRBJ2-3	TGTGCCACCGCGTTAGACAGGTTCCCAGATACGCAGTATTTT	CATALDRFPDTQYF
TRBV28	.	.	TRBJ1-2	TGTGCCAGCAGCCCGGGGGGGACCCTTAACTATGGCTACACCTTC	CASSPGGTLNYGYTF
TRBV7-9	.	few	TRBJ1-1	TGTGCCAGCCAGTTTTCGGGGGGGAACACTGAAGCTTTCTTT	CASQFSGGNTEAFF